These 14 T cell receptor beta chains share one sample of origin, sequenced in a study of human T cells and chemical hapten exposure (dated by TCRdb to the early 2020s). Library construction relied on RACE. The sample was run on a NextSeq 500. TCRdb trimmed the raw reads at Q25, called clones with MiXCR and kept productive beta chains. Duplicate CDR3 protein sequences are folded into a single record with the most common DNA and genes. In all, the sample holds 25,000 to 30,000 distinct CDR3 sequences, and approximately 9% of those were seen once. The ten largest make up approximately 6.3% of the sample. Per the publication, the time point label means: patch test 2, 6 weeks after DPC sensitization. This specimen's treatment or condition label, interpreted: therapeutic diphenylcyclopropenone sensitization with weekly scalp DPC. The sequenced sample was whole blood, obtained in connection with sensitization to the hapten diphenylcyclopropenone (DPC). Receptor source: a man aged 30 to 45 with alopecia areata. Some clones in this sample may be carry-over from other donors' samples.

V gene TRBV5-6 combines with J gene TRBJ1-4; D unresolved. Germline V gene sequence: CDR1 SGHDT, CDR2 YYEEEE. The CDR3 is 16 residues long. Trimming took off 5 bases at V and 0 bases at J, with 14 bases between the two ends. DNA for the CDR3: TGTGCCAGCAGTTATCGACAAACTGCAACTAATGAAAAACTGTTTTTT. Residues: CASSYRQTATNEKLFF. Variable domain in full (rest from reference TRBV5-6 and TRBJ1-4): DAGVTQSPTHLIKTRGQQVTLRCSPKSGHDTVSWYQQALGQGPQFIFQYYEEEERQRGNFPDRFSGHQFPNYSSELNVNALLLGDSALYLCASSYRQTATNEKLFFGSGTQLSVL.

This clonotype turned up a few times. In DNA, the CDR3 is TGTGCCAGCAGTGACAGCTACGAGCAGTACTTC. Its translation is CASSDSYEQYF. The V call is TRBV12-3 or TRBV12-4, the J call TRBJ2-7; D is possibly TRBD1 (5 bases). Trimming cost V 5 bases and J 3 bases, with 5 bases left between them. This CDR3 spans 11 amino acids.

This clonotype was recorded a few times. The chain uses TRBV5-6 and TRBJ2-7; TRBD1 is a possible D gene (6 bases). Germline values: CDR1 SGHDT, CDR2 YYEEEE. Trimming pared 2 bases from V and 7 bases from J, leaving 7 bases between. The length of the CDR3 is 11 residues. The CDR3 bases are TGTGCCAGCAGCTTCGACAGGGAGCAGTACTTC. It translates to CASSFDREQYF.

At least ten counts were recorded for this clonotype. J is TRBJ2-1 and V is TRBV18; unclear D gene. CDR1 is KGHSH and CDR2 is LQKENI in the germline V gene. V lost 1 base, J lost 10 bases, and 5 bases lay in between. The CDR3 extends over 11 amino acids. CDR3 sequence: CASSPQGEQFF. The DNA of the CDR3 is TGTGCCAGCTCACCACAGGGCGAGCAGTTCTTC. The whole variable domain, remainder taken from reference TRBV18 and TRBJ2-1, is NAGVMQNPRHLVRRRGQEARLRCSPMKGHSHVYWYRQLPEEGLKFMVYLQKENIIDESGMPKERFSAEFPKEGPSILRIQQVVRGDSAAYFCASSPQGEQFFGPGTRLTVL.

This clonotype appeared many times. J is TRBJ1-5 and V is TRBV29-1, with D maybe TRBD1 (6 bases). The V and J ends lost 4 bases and 4 bases respectively, with 8 bases between them. The CDR3 spans 12 residues. The germline V gene encodes CDR1 SQVTM and CDR2 ANQGSEA. CDR3 in DNA: TGCAGCGTTGTGCAGGGGAATCAGCCCCAGCATTTT. The encoded protein is CSVVQGNQPQHF.

This clonotype was recorded many times. V gene TRBV7-9 combines with J gene TRBJ2-7; D might be TRBD1 or TRBD2, each matching 5 bases. CDR3 size: 15 residues. Germline CDR1 SEHNR, CDR2 FQNEAQ (reference sequence). Deletions cut 2 bases from V and 3 bases from J, with 14 bases between. The CDR3 spells CASSLLGAPGYEQYF. Here the CDR3 DNA reads TGTGCCAGCAGCTTACTCGGGGCCCCAGGCTACGAGCAGTACTTC.

At least ten counts were recorded for this clonotype. The chain combines TRBV14 with TRBJ2-4; D not resolved. The V end lost 2 bases, the J end lost 0 bases, and 5 bases lay between the germline ends. The V gene's germline CDR1 is SGHDN and CDR2 FVKESK. This CDR3 comprises 14 residues. The CDR3 reads CASSQRIAKNIQYF. CDR3 DNA: TGTGCCAGCAGCCAACGAATAGCCAAAAACATTCAGTACTTC.

This clonotype was observed many times. CDR3 sequence: CASSDPRAIRSGITNEQFF. The CDR3 bases are TGTGCCAGCAGCGACCCGCGTGCGATTCGTAGCGGGATCACAAATGAGCAGTTCTTC. The rearrangement links TRBV2 to TRBJ2-1; 8 positions agree with TRBD2. Per the germline V gene, CDR1 is SNHLY and CDR2 is FYNNEI. This CDR3 comprises 19 residues. V trimming: 6 bases; J trimming: 7 bases; junction bases outside the gene matches: 23.

J is TRBJ2-3 and V is TRBV9; 8 nucleotides line up with TRBD2. J gave up 2 bases and V 0 bases, and 2 bases lay outside the gene matches. Germline values: CDR1 SGDLS, CDR2 YYNGEE. This CDR3 contains 15 residues. CDR3 in amino acids: CASSVVGRATDTQYF. CDR3 nucleotide sequence: TGTGCCAGCAGCGTAGTCGGGAGGGCCACAGATACGCAGTATTTT. Drawing the rest from reference TRBV9 and TRBJ2-3, the complete variable domain is DSGVTQTPKHLITATGQRVTLRCSPRSGDLSVYWYQQSLDQGLQFLIQYYNGEERAKGNILERFSAQQFPDLHSELNLSSLELGDSALYFCASSVVGRATDTQYFGPGTRLTVL.

There are many counts of this clonotype. The chain employs TRBV6-6 and TRBJ1-1, with 9 bases aligning to TRBD1. CDR3 length: 15 amino acids. The germline CDR1 and CDR2 sequences are MNHNY and SVGAGI (reference sequence). Trimming cost V 4 bases and J 5 bases; bases outside gene matches: 8. This chain's CDR3 is CASSFAGTGQTEAFF. Written as DNA, the CDR3 is TGTGCCAGCAGTTTTGCCGGGACAGGGCAGACTGAAGCTTTCTTT.

This clonotype appeared many times. This chain uses TRBV24-1 with TRBJ2-2; 11 positions agree with TRBD2. Germline values: CDR1 KGHDR, CDR2 SFDVKD. J was trimmed by 6 bases and V by 6 bases; bases with no gene match: 2. This CDR3 region has 14 residues. CDR3 nucleotides: TGTGCCACCAGTAGGGGACTAGCGGCCGGGGAGCTGTTTTTT. Encoded protein: CATSRGLAAGELFF.

This clonotype came up a few times. J is TRBJ2-5 and V is TRBV4-2, with D possibly matching TRBD2 (6 bases). The CDR3 has 18 residues. V was clipped by 0 bases and J by 4 bases, with 21 bases between them. Germline assignment: CDR1 LGHNA and CDR2 YNFKEQ. The CDR3 region has the DNA TGTGCCAGCAGCCAAGATCCGCAGGGATCGTCGGAGGGAGAGACCCAGTACTTC. Protein product: CASSQDPQGSSEGETQYF.

This clonotype was observed many times. This rearrangement joins TRBV6-5 to TRBJ2-3; D not certain. The germline CDR1 and CDR2 sequences are MNHEY and SVGAGI. The V gene lost 8 bases and the J gene lost 2 bases, with 11 bases spanning the gap. This CDR3 has 13 amino acids. The CDR3 nucleotides read TGTGCCAGCTATAGCTACTCCACAGATACGCAGTATTTT. Amino acids: CASYSYSTDTQYF.

This chain joins TRBV2 and TRBJ2-1; 11 positions agree with TRBD1. CDR1 is SNHLY, CDR2 FYNNEI, per germline. The CDR3 has 14 amino acids. V lost 5 bases to trimming and J lost 6 bases; unmatched junction nucleotides: 3. CDR3 bases: TGTGCCAGCAGTAGAGGGACAGGGGGCAATGAGCAGTTCTTC. Amino acid sequence: CASSRGTGGNEQFF.